Below, one T cell receptor beta chain is given with its context. Its antigen is as yet unknown. This sample stems from a study of T cells in women clearing cervical HPV infection. Whole-study context: Case blood drawn at lesion detection; control blood after infection cleared. Points from the study as a whole: CIN3+ cases had significantly higher TCR repertoire richness than controls, but evenness did not differ.

Only in-frame clones appear in the TCRdb table, and some are missing; sequencing was by immunoSEQ multiplex PCR. The sample totals some 23,000 clones. The source of this sequence is a woman between 18 and 70 years old with a cervical HPV16 infection that either progressed to CIN3+ or cleared (not recorded which). The sample consisted of blood buffy coat.

The sequenced CDR3 bases are TGTGCCTGGAGTGCACAGGGTACAACCGGGGAG. This codes for CAWSAQGTTGE. The whole CDR3 protein reads CAWSAQGTTGELFF. This chain connects TRBV30 to TRBJ2-2, with a weak D call TRBD1 (6 bases). The CDR3 end lies 3 residues beyond the end of the read and is filled in from the germline J gene. Trimming took off 1 base at V and 5 bases at J, with 11 bases between the two ends. Germline CDR1 GTSNPN, CDR2 SVGIG (reference sequence). The CDR3 is 14 residues long. Based on the CDR3 plus reference TRBV30 and TRBJ2-2, the full variable domain is SQTIHQWPATLVQPVGSPLSLECTVEGTSNPNLYWYRQAAGRGLQLLFYSVGIGQISSEVPQNLSASRPQDRQFILSSKKLLLSDSGFYLCAWSAQGTTGELFFGEGSRLTVL.